The entry that follows covers one T cell receptor beta chain sequence. The sample is drawn from a study of blood T cell repertoires in COVID-19. Background on the study: The United States, Italy and Spain were the sources of the acute and convalescent COVID-19 samples.

How the authors handled the data: Amplifying reference gene primers gave estimates of nucleated cell counts. Assay used: immunoSEQ multiplex PCR; TCRdb lists only in-frame clones, some missing. That table supplies the V and J calls and clone size; D and trimming were determined from the DNA. This sample has 84,000 or so clones; around four fifths occur once, and the top ten carry 10% to 12%. CDR1 is KGHDR, CDR2 SFDVKD, per germline. V lost 3 bases to trimming and J lost 9 bases; unmatched junction nucleotides: 11. This CDR3 spans 17 amino acids. The gene calls are TRBV24-1 and TRBJ2-1; 12 nucleotides agree with TRBD2. Sequencing was carried out using peripheral blood. This receptor was taken from a man between 65 and 85 years old with acute or convalescent COVID-19. The CDR3, as DNA: TGTGCCACCAGTGATCGGACTAGCGGGGCTCCAAGTGGTGAGCAGTTCTTC. It is translated as CATSDRTSGAPSGEQFF.